A few counts support the clone carrying this TCR beta chain. Antigen: not known. The TCR beta cDNA libraries contained unique molecular identifiers. Input amounts of roughly 0.85 to 11 million T cells were used. These gave about 500,000 cDNA molecules, so each molecule approximated one T cell. TCRdb called the PCR reads again in MiXCR, with one record for every CDR3 protein. The sample lists 430,000 or so distinct CDR3 sequences, over 30% occurring once. This sample is drawn from a study of post-analysis software for immune sequencing data. The study, taken as a whole, reports: Multiple sclerosis was associated with a significant reduction in normalized Chao1 diversity relative to controls. Included in a set of about 5 TRBV segments more frequent in patients than controls were TRBV5-6, TRBV5-1 and TRBV20-1.

The CDR3 runs 14 residues. The germline gives CDR1 LGHNA, CDR2 YSLEER. Trimming removed 0 bases from V and 2 bases from J, with 8 bases in between. The chain couples TRBV4-3 to TRBJ2-7; the D gene is possibly TRBD2 (5 bases). What was sequenced was blood. The TCR was taken from a girl aged 2 to 10 with multiple sclerosis. CDR3 sequence reads: CASSQDSGPYEQYF. The CDR3 region has the DNA TGCGCCAGCAGCCAAGACAGCGGACCCTACGAGCAGTACTTC.